Detailed here is one T cell receptor (beta chain). The sample comes from a study of cytomegalovirus exposure and HLA in healthy donors. About the study: A preliminary data release comprised roughly 80 million unique TCRs obtained from HLA-typed donors.

The PCR used 60 Vbeta and 13 Jbeta primers. Assay: immunoSEQ multiplex PCR; the TCRdb copy retains only in-frame clones and omits some. The repertoire holds 70,000 to 85,000 clones, with 62% as singletons. Healthy donors of bone marrow made up the group. Sequenced sample: PBMCs. The receptor was isolated from a male donor in good health and CMV-seropositive.

The CDR3, as DNA: TGTGCCAGTAGTATAGAGGGACAGGGGTTGGGCGGGGAGCTGTTTTTT. Translating it yields CASSIEGQGLGGELFF. The chain carries TRBV19 and TRBJ2-2; 10 bases map to TRBD1. Per germline, CDR1 LNHDA and CDR2 SQIVND (reference sequence). With 0 bases clipped from V and 7 bases from J, the junction kept 5 bases outside the gene matches. CDR3 length equals 16 residues.